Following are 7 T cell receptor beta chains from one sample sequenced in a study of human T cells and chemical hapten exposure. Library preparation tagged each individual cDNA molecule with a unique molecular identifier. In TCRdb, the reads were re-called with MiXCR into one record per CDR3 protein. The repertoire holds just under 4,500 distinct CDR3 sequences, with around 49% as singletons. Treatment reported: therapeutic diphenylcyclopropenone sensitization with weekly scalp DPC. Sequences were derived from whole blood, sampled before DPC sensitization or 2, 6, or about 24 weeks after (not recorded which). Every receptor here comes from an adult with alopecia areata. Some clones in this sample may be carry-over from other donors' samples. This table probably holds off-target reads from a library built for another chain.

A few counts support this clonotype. This CDR3 is CSATPGSGQKETQYF. CDR3 nucleotides: TGCAGTGCTACACCCGGTTCGGGGCAAAAAGAGACCCAGTACTTC. The rearrangement links TRBV20-1 to TRBJ2-5, with D perhaps assigned TRBD1 or TRBD2 (5 bases each). The V and J ends lost 4 bases and 3 bases respectively, with 18 bases between them. The CDR3 sequence is 15 residues long. Germline assignment: CDR1 DFQATT and CDR2 SNEGSKA (reference sequence).

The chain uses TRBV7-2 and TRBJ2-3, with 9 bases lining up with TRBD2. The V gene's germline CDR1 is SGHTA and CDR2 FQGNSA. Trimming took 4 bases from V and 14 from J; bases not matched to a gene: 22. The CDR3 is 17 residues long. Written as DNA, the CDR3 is TGTGCCAGCAGCTCCCCCCCCGGGACTAGCACTTTGGGGGGTGTGTATTTT. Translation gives CASSSPPGTSTLGGVYF.

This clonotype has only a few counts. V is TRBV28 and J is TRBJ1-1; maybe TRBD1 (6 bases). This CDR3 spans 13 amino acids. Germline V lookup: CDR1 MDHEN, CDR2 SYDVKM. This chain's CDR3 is CSTGRNEGTEAFF. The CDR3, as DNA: TGTTCCACAGGGAGGAACGAGGGGACTGAAGCTTTCTTT.

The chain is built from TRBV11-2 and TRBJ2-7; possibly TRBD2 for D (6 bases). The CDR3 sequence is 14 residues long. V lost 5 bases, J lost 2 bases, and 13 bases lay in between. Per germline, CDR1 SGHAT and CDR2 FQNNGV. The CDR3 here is CASSAGTLTYEQYF. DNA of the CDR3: TGTGCCAGCAGCGCCGGGACTCTAACCTACGAGCAGTACTTC. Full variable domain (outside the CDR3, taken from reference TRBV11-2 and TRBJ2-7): EAGVAQSPRYKIIEKRQSVAFWCNPISGHATLYWYQQILGQGPKLLIQFQNNGVVDDSQLPKDRFSAERLKGVDSTLKIQPAKLEDSAVYLCASSAGTLTYEQYFGPGTRLTVT.

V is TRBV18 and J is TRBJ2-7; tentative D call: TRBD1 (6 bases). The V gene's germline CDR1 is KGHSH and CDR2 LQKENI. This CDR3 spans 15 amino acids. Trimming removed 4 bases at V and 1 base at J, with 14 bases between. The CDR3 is CASSLDPTGSYEQYF. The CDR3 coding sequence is TGTGCCAGCTCACTTGACCCGACAGGATCCTACGAGCAGTACTTC. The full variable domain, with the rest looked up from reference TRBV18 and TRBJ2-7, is NAGVMQNPRHLVRRRGQEARLRCSPMKGHSHVYWYRQLPEEGLKFMVYLQKENIIDESGMPKERFSAEFPKEGPSILRIQQVVRGDSAAYFCASSLDPTGSYEQYFGPGTRLTVT.

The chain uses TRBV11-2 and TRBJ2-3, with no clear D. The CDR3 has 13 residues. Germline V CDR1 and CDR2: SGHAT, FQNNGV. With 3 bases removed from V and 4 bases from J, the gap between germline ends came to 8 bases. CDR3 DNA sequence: TGTGCCAGCAGCTTGGATAAAGCAGATACGCAGTATTTT. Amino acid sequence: CASSLDKADTQYF.

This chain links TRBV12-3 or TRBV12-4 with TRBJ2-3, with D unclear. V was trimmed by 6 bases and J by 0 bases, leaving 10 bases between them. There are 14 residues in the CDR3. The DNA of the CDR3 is TGTGCCAGCAGGTCCGACACAAGCACAGATACGCAGTATTTT. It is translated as CASRSDTSTDTQYF.